This T cell receptor beta chain was recovered during a study of blood T cell repertoires in COVID-19. The CDR3 contains 15 residues. The V segment lost 4 bases and the J segment 7 bases; nucleotides outside the gene matches: 10. Germline V gives CDR1 SGHDT, CDR2 YYEEEE. Original handling: It was from reference gene primer amplification that nucleated cell counts were estimated. The assay was immunoSEQ multiplex PCR, and TCRdb's table has in-frame clones only and misses some. The DNA gave D and trimming, while V, J and clone size come from that table. The data contain some 160,000 clones, about 90% of them singletons.

This chain connects TRBV5-6 to TRBJ1-5; the match to TRBD1 covers 8 bases. This TCR derives from a man between 60 and 75 years old with acute or convalescent COVID-19. Material for sequencing was peripheral blood. CDR3 sequence: CASSRLQGANQPQHF. Written as DNA, the CDR3 is TGTGCCAGCAGCCGGTTGCAGGGGGCCAACCAGCCCCAGCATTTT.